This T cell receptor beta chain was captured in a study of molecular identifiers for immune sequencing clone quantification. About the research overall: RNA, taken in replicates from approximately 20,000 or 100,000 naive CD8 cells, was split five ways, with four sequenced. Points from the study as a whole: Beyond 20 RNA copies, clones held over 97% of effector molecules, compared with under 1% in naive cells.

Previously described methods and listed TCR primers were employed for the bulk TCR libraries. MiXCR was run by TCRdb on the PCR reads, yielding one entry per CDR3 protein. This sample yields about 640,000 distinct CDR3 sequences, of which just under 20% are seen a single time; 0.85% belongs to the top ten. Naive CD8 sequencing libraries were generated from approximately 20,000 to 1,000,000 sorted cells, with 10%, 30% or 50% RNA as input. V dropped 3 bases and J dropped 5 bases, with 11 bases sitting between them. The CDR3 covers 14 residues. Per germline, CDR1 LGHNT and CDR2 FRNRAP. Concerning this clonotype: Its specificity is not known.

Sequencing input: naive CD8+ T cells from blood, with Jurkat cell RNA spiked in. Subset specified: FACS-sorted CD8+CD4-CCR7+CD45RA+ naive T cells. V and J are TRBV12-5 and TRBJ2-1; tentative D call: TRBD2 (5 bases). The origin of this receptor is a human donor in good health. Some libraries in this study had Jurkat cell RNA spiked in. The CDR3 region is CASGFPLGDNEQFF. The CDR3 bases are TGTGCTAGTGGTTTCCCACTAGGAGACAATGAGCAGTTCTTC.